This T cell receptor beta chain was obtained from a study of response to subunit inactivated influenza vaccine. From the RT-PCR reads, TCRdb called clonotypes with MiXCR, one entry per CDR3 protein. Among some 550,000 distinct CDR3 sequences, approximately 24% were seen once, and the ten largest hold approximately 3%. Per the germline V gene, CDR1 is MNHEY and CDR2 is SMNVEV (reference sequence). The CDR3 has 15 amino acids. Deletions cut 4 bases from V and 1 base from J, with 13 bases between. These data also formed part of another study, on T cells expressing NK-cell markers. That work contributes: 5'RACE template switching built TCR beta cDNA with unique molecular identifiers. Eight donors were sequenced, of whom seven were HCMV-seropositive, while the remaining one was HCMV-seronegative.

The rearrangement uses TRBV27 and TRBJ2-5, with D unresolved. The source material was CD4+ T cells sorted from PBMCs, sampled about 11 days after vaccination. The source is a man aged 50-59 years who received an inactivated influenza vaccine. CDR3 protein: CASSSTVVGQETQYF. The CDR3 DNA follows: TGTGCCAGCAGTTCTACCGTAGTGGGCCAAGAGACCCAGTACTTC.